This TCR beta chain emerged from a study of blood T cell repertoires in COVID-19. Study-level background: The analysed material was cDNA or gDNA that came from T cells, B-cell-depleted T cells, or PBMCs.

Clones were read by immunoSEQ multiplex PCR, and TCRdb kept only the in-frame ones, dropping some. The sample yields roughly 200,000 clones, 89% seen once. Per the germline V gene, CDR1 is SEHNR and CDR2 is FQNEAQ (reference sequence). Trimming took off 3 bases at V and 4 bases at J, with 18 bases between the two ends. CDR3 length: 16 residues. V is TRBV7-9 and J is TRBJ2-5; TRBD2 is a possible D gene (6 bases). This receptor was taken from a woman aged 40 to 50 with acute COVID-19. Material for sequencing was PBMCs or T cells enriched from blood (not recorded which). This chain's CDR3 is CASSLGRGAPRETQYF. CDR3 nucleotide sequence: TGTGCCAGCAGCTTGGGGCGGGGCGCTCCTCGAGAGACCCAGTACTTC.